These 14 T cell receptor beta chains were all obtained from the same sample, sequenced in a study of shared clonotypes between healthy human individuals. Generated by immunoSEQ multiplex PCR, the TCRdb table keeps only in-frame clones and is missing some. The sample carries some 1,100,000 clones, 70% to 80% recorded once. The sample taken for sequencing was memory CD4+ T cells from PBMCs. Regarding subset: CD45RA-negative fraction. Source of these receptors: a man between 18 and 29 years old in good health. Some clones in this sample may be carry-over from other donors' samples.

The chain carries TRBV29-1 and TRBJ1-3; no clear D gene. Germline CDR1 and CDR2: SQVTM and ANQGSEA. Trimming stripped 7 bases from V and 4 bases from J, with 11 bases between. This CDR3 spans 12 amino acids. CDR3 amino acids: CSAGRTGNTIYF. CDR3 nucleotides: TGCAGCGCTGGTAGAACGGGAAACACCATATATTTT.

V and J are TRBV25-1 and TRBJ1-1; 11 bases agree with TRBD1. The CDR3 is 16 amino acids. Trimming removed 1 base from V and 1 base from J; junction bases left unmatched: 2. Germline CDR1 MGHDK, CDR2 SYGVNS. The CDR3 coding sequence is TGTGCCAGCAGTGAATGGACAGGGGGCGCGAACACTGAAGCTTTCTTT. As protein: CASSEWTGGANTEAFF.

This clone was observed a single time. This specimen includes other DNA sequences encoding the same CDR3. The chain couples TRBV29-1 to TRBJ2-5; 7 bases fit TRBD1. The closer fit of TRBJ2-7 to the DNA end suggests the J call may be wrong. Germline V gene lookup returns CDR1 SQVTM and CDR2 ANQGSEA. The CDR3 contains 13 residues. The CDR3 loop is CSVRTGVTYEQYF. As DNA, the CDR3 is TGCAGCGTTAGGACAGGAGTGACCTACGAGCAGTACTTC.

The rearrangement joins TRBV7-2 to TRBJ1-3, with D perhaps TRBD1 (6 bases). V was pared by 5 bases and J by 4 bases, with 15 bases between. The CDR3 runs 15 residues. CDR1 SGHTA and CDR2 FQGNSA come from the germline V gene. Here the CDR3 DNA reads TGTGCCAGCAGCCCCCTAGGGGGATGGGGAAACACCATATATTTT. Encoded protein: CASSPLGGWGNTIYF.

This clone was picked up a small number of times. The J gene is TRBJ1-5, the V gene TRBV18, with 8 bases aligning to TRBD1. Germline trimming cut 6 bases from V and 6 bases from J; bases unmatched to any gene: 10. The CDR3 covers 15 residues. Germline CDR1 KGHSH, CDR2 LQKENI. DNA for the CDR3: TGTGCCAGCTCCCAGGACAGGGCGGAAGGTCAGCCCCAGCATTTT. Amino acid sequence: CASSQDRAEGQPQHF.

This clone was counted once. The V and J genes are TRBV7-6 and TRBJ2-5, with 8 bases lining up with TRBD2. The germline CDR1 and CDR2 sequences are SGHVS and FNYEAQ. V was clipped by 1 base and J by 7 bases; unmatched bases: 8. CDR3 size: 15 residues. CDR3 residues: CASSLVASGPGTQYF. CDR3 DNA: TGTGCCAGCAGCTTAGTCGCTAGCGGGCCGGGGACCCAGTACTTC.

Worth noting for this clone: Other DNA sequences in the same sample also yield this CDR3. The CDR3 region has the DNA TGTGCCAGCAGCTTAGGTGGGGGAACCGGGGAGCTGTTTTTT. Protein product: CASSLGGGTGELFF. V usage is TRBV7-8 and J usage is TRBJ2-2; either TRBD1 or TRBD2 may supply D (5 bases each). CDR1 and CDR2 (germline): SGHVS, FQNEAQ. The CDR3 contains 14 residues. V lost 1 base to trimming and J lost 5 bases, with 8 bases between them.

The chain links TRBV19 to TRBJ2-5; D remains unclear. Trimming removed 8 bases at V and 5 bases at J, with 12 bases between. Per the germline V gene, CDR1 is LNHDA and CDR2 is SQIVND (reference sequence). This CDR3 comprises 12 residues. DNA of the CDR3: TGTGCCAGTTCGGGCCTCGGGGAGACCCAGTACTTC. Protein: CASSGLGETQYF.

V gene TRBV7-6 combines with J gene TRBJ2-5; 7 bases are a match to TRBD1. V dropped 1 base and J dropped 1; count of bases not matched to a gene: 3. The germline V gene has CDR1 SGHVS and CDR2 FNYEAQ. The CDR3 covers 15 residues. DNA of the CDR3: TGTGCCAGCAGCTTAGGTTGGACAGGCCAAGAGACCCAGTACTTC. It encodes CASSLGWTGQETQYF.

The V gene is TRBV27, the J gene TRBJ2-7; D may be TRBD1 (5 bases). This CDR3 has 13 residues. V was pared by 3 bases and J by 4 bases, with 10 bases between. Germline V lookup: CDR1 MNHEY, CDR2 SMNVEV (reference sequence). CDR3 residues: CASSLRTGYEQYF. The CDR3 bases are TGTGCCAGCAGTTTGCGCACAGGATACGAGCAGTACTTC.

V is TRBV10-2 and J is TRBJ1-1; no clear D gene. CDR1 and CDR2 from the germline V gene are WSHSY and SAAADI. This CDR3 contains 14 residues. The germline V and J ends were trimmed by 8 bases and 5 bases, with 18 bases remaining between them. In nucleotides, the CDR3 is TGCGCCAGCTTGCAGCGGCCAGCCGGGACTGAAGCTTTCTTT. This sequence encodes CASLQRPAGTEAFF.

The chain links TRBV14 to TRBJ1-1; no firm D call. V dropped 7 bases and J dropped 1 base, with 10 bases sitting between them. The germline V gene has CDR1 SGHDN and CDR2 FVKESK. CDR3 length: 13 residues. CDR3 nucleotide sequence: TGTGCCAGCACTCGGCAGGCGAACACTGAAGCTTTCTTT. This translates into CASTRQANTEAFF. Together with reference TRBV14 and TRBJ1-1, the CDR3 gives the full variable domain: EAGVTQFPSHSVIEKGQTVTLRCDPISGHDNLYWYRRVMGKEIKFLLHFVKESKQDESGMPNNRFLAERTGGTYSTLKVQPAELEDSGVYFCASTRQANTEAFFGQGTRLTVV.

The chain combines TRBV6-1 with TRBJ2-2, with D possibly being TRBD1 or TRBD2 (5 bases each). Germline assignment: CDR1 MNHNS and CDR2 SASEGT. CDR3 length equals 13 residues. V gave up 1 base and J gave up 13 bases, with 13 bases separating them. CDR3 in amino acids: CASSEVGVGPLFF. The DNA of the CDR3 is TGTGCCAGCAGTGAAGTCGGCGTGGGACCGCTGTTTTTT.

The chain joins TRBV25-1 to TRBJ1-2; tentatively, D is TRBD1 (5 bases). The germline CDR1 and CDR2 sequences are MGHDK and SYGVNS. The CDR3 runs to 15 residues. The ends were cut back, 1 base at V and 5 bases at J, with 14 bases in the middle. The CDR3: CASSESRGAEYGYTF. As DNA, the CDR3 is TGTGCCAGCAGTGAATCAAGGGGCGCGGAATATGGCTACACCTTC.